Described below is a single T cell receptor beta chain sequence and its context. This sample was taken from a study of blood T cell repertoires in COVID-19. Per the germline V gene, CDR1 is LNHDA and CDR2 is SQIVND (reference sequence). The CDR3 totals 14 residues. Trimming cost V 6 bases and J 3 bases; bases outside gene matches: 3. Assay: immunoSEQ multiplex PCR; the TCRdb copy retains only in-frame clones and omits some. The table lists roughly 67,000 clones, more than 70% of them singletons. The chain combines TRBV19 with TRBJ2-1; 9 bases are a match to TRBD2. Material for sequencing was peripheral blood. The TCR originated in a man aged 50 or older with active COVID-19. CDR3 region: CASSLAGSYNEQFF. The CDR3 region has the DNA TGTGCCAGTAGCCTAGCGGGGAGCTACAATGAGCAGTTCTTC. Full variable domain (remainder filled in from reference TRBV19 and TRBJ2-1): DGGITQSPKYLFRKEGQNVTLSCEQNLNHDAMYWYRQDPGQGLRLIYYSQIVNDFQKGDIAEGYSVSREKKESFPLTVTSAQKNPTAFYLCASSLAGSYNEQFFGPGTRLTVL.